The present entry profiles one T cell receptor beta chain with its context. Its antigen remains unknown. Blood got drawn at baseline, again on cycle 4 day 1, and then on cycle 7 day 1. The data stem from a study of OX40 agonist ivuxolimab in advanced cancers. For the study at large: Ivuxolimab is an agonistic anti-OX40 (CD134) antibody, and patients were treated with it. Study-level findings and limits: Averaging showed that CD8+ T cells had more expanded clones than CD4+ did. Partial responders at 0.1-3.0 mg/kg had among the lowest clonal expansion.

The germline gives CDR1 MNHNY, CDR2 SVGAGI (reference sequence). The CDR3 contains 13 residues. V was pared by 2 bases and J by 2 bases, with 7 bases between. Data came from immunoSEQ multiplex PCR; TCRdb stores just in-frame clones and leaves some out. The sample has more than 55,000 clones, approximately 92% seen once. Sequences were derived from CD4+ or CD8+ T cells sorted from blood, sampled in a trial of the OX40 agonist ivuxolimab. The chain couples TRBV6-6 to TRBJ2-7; perhaps TRBD1 as D (5 bases). The TCR comes from an adult with an advanced solid tumor such as melanoma, head and neck, liver or kidney cancer. The DNA for the CDR3 is TGTGCCAGCAGTTACGACAGAACCTACGAGCAGTACTTC. Amino acids: CASSYDRTYEQYF.